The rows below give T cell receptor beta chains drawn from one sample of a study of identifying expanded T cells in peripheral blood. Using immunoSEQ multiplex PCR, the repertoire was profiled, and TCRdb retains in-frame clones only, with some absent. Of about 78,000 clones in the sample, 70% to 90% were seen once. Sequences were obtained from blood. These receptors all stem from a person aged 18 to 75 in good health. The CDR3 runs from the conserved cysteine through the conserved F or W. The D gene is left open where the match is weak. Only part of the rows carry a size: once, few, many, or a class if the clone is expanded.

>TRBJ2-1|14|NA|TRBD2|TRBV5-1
TGCGCCAGCAGTGTAACTAGCGGTAACAATGAGCAGTTCTTC
CASSVTSGNNEQFF
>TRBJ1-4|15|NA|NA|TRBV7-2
TGTGCCAGCAGCCGGGGACGGTCAACTAATGAAAAACTGTTTTTT
CASSRGRSTNEKLFF
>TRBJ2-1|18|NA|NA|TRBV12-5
TGTGCTAGTGGTTTGGTTAACTGGGGCCAGAGCTCCTACAATGAGCAGTTCTTC
CASGLVNWGQSSYNEQFF
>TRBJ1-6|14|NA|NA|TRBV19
TGTGCCAGTAGTATTCGACAGCTGGTTTCACCCCTCCACTTT
CASSIRQLVSPLHF
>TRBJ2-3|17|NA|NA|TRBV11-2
TGTGCCAGCAGCTTAGATCCCGTAGGAATGAACACAGATACGCAGTATTTT
CASSLDPVGMNTDTQYF
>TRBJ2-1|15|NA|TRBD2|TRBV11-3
TGTGCCAGCAGCTTTGGGACTAGCGAGTACAATGAGCAGTTCTTC
CASSFGTSEYNEQFF
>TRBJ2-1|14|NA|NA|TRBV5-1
TGCGCCAGCAGCTTTTCGACGAACGGCAATGAGCAGTTCTTC
CASSFSTNGNEQFF
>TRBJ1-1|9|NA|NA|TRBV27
TGTGCCAGCAGTGCTGAAGCTTTCTTT
CASSAEAFF
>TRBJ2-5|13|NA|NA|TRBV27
TGTGCCAGCAGTTTCGAGGCGCGAGAGACCCAGTACTTC
CASSFEARETQYF
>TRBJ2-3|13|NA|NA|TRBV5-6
TGTGCCAGCAGCCTTCTAGCTGCAGATACGCAGTATTTT
CASSLLAADTQYF
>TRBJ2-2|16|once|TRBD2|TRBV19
TGTGCCAGTAATTCACCGGGACTACGTAACACCGGGGAGCTGTTTTTT
CASNSPGLRNTGELFF
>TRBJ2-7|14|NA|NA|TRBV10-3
TGTGCCATCAGTGAAGGGGGAAGCTCCTACGAGCAGTACTTC
CAISEGGSSYEQYF
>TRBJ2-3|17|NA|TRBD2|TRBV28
TGTGCCAGCAGTTTAGGGACTAGCGGGTGGGGGGGAGATACGCAGTATTTT
CASSLGTSGWGGDTQYF
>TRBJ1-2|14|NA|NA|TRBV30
TGTGCCTGGAAGGTCGGATCCCTTAACTATGGCTACACCTTC
CAWKVGSLNYGYTF
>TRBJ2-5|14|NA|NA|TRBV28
TGTGCCAGCAGTTTATCAGCGCACCAAGAGACCCAGTACTTC
CASSLSAHQETQYF
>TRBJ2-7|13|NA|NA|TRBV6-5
TGTGCCAGCAACCCCGGGAGCTTGAACGAGCAGTACTTC
CASNPGSLNEQYF
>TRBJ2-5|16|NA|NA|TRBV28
TGTGCCAGCAGTTTAACCGGGGGCCTCTTTCAAGAGACCCAGTACTTC
CASSLTGGLFQETQYF
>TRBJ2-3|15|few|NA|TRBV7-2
TGTGCCAGCAGCCCAGACGGAGCGTTTTGGGATACGCAGTATTTT
CASSPDGAFWDTQYF
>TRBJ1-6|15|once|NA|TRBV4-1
TGCGCCAGCAGCCAAGTTGCAGGGGCAAGTTCACCCCTCCACTTT
CASSQVAGASSPLHF
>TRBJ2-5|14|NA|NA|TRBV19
TGTGCCAGTAGTATTGGACAGCCTCAAGAGACCCAGTACTTC
CASSIGQPQETQYF
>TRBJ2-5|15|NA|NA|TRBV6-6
TGTGCCAGCAGCGCACAGGGTGGCCCCCAAGAGACCCAGTACTTC
CASSAQGGPQETQYF
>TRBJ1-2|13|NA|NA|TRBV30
TGTGCCTGGGGAGACGGAGTTAACTATGGCTACACCTTC
CAWGDGVNYGYTF
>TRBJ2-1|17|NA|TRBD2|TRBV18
TGTGCCAGCTCACCTCGTTTTAGCGGGAGCTCCTACAATGAGCAGTTCTTC
CASSPRFSGSSYNEQFF
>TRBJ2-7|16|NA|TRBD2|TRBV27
TGTGCCAGCAGTCTCACCGTGGGGGGGTCTACTTACGAGCAGTACTTC
CASSLTVGGSTYEQYF
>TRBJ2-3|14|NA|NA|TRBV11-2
TGTGCCAGCAGCTTCGGGTTTAGCACAGATACGCAGTATTTT
CASSFGFSTDTQYF
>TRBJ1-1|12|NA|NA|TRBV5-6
TGTGCCACCTCAGGGGATAACACTGAAGCTTTCTTT
CATSGDNTEAFF
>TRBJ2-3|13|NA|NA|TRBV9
TGTGCCAGCAGCGACGGCCTGACAGATACGCAGTATTTT
CASSDGLTDTQYF
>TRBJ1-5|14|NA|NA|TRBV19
TGTGCCAGTAGTATGGGGCAGAAAGGACAGCCCCAGCATTTT
CASSMGQKGQPQHF
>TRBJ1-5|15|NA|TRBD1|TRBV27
TGTGCCAGCAGTTTAGAAGGACAGGGCTATCAGCCCCAGCATTTT
CASSLEGQGYQPQHF
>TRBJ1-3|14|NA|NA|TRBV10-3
TGTGCCATCACTCCCCGGGACATAGGAAACACCATATATTTT
CAITPRDIGNTIYF
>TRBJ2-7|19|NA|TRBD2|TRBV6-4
TGTGCCAGCAGTGCTCGAACTTCCGGGACTAGCGGGACCCACTACGAGCAGTACTTC
CASSARTSGTSGTHYEQYF
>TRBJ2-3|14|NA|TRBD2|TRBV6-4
TGTGCCAGCAGTGGACTAGCGGGAGAAGATACGCAGTATTTT
CASSGLAGEDTQYF
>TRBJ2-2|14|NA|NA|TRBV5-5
TGTGCCAGCAGCTTCCAAGGGGCCAACGGGGAGCTGTTTTTT
CASSFQGANGELFF